The 7 T cell receptor beta chains below were found in one sample sequenced in a study of T-cell memory formation after mild COVID-19. One entry per CDR3 protein, called by TCRdb with MiXCR from the 5' RACE reads. In the table there are about 100,000 distinct CDR3 sequences, over 8.5% of which are singletons. Material: PBMCs or a T cell subset sorted from them (not recorded which). The receptors were sampled from a man between 18 and 29 years old who had mild COVID-19 (a few samples of this study predate the infection). Cell type and time point are not known.

This rearrangement joins TRBV3-1 to TRBJ2-1; the match to TRBD1 covers 7 bases. Germline V gene data show CDR1 as LGHDT and CDR2 as YNNKEL (reference sequence). The CDR3 covers 13 residues. Germline trimming cut 0 bases from V and 12 bases from J; bases unmatched to any gene: 5. In DNA form, the CDR3 reads TGTGCCAGCAGCCAAGATCTGGGACAGAGGCAGTTCTTC. It is translated as CASSQDLGQRQFF.

The chain recombines TRBV7-2 with TRBJ1-5; the D gene is possibly TRBD1 (5 bases). CDR1 SGHTA and CDR2 FQGNSA come from the germline V gene. Trimming left V 1 base short and J 5 bases short, with 15 bases between. The CDR3 consists of 16 residues. Written as DNA, the CDR3 is TGTGCCAGCAGCTTAGATCGGGGGGAAGGGTATCAGCCCCAGCATTTT. Encoded protein: CASSLDRGEGYQPQHF. The full variable domain, its missing parts supplied by reference TRBV7-2 and TRBJ1-5, is GAGVSQSPSNKVTEKGKDVELRCDPISGHTALYWYRQSLGQGLEFLIYFQGNSAPDKSGLPSDRFSAERTGGSVSTLTIQRTQQEDSAVYLCASSLDRGEGYQPQHFGDGTRLSIL.

The chain combines TRBV6-2 or TRBV6-3 with TRBJ2-7, with D possibly being TRBD1 or TRBD2 (6 bases each). Trimming removed 5 bases at V and 6 bases at J, with 14 bases between. Germline CDR1 is MNHEY and CDR2 is SVGEGT. This CDR3 is built from 13 residues. This CDR3 reads CASSLGGHTEQYV. The CDR3 nucleotides are TGTGCCAGCAGTCTGGGGGGACATACCGAGCAGTACGTC.

This clonotype was seen at least ten times. This chain links TRBV24-1 with TRBJ2-1; 7 bases are shared with TRBD2. CDR3 size: 16 residues. Germline-derived CDR1 and CDR2 are KGHDR and SFDVKD. V shed 1 base, J shed 0 bases, and the junction held 2 bases outside the gene matches. This CDR3 is CATSDFGGSSYNEQFF. As DNA, the CDR3 is TGTGCCACCAGTGATTTCGGGGGGTCCTCCTACAATGAGCAGTTCTTC.

The genes are TRBV6-1 and TRBJ2-1; maybe TRBD2 (5 bases). This CDR3 region has 13 residues. V lost 7 bases and J lost 2, with 9 bases in between. Germline assignment: CDR1 MNHNS and CDR2 SASEGT. CDR3 residues: CASKRTPYNEQFF. In DNA, the CDR3 is TGTGCCAGCAAGCGGACCCCCTACAATGAGCAGTTCTTC.

The chain uses TRBV6-5 and TRBJ1-2, with D maybe TRBD1 (5 bases). Trimming took 6 bases from V and 9 from J, leaving 14 bases between them. This CDR3 contains 12 residues. Looked up from germline, CDR1 is MNHEY and CDR2 is SVGAGI. The CDR3 reads CASRGLDRSYTF. In DNA, the CDR3 is TGTGCCAGCAGGGGGCTAGATAGGAGCTACACCTTC.

The sample holds a few counts of this clonotype. The chain uses TRBV6-6 and TRBJ2-7, with a possible D match to TRBD1 (5 bases). The CDR3 extends over 14 amino acids. V was trimmed by 5 bases and J by 1 base, leaving 12 bases between them. CDR1 and CDR2 (germline): MNHNY, SVGAGI (reference sequence). The chain's CDR3 is CASSPSTVSYEQYV. The CDR3 DNA is TGTGCCAGCAGTCCCTCGACAGTTTCCTACGAGCAGTACGTC.